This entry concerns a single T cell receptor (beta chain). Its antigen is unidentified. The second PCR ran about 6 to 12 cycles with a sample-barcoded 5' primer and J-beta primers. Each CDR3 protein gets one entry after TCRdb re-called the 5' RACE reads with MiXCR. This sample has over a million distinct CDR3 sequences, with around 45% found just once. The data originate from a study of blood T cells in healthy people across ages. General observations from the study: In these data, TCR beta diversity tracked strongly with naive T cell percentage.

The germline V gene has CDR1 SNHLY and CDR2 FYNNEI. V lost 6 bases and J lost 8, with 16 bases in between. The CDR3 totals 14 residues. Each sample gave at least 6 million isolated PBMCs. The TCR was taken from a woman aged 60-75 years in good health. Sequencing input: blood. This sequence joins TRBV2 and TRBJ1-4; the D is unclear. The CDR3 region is CASRRTSLGEKLFF. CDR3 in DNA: TGTGCCAGCAGACGGACCTCCCTCGGAGAAAAACTGTTTTTT.